Each of the 12 T cell receptor beta chains below was sequenced from the same sample in a study of T cells in Graves' hyperthyroidism and ophthalmopathy. From RNA transcripts, TCR beta CDR3 regions were amplified. The study used the HTBI primer set for a first-round RT-PCR of the TCR CDR3. TCRdb fed the multiplex PCR reads into MiXCR, producing one record per CDR3 protein. The sample contains over 200,000 distinct CDR3 sequences, less than 15% of which appear only once. Source material: blood. The receptors here all came from a middle-aged woman with Graves' hyperthyroidism that later progressed to Graves' ophthalmopathy.

This clonotype was seen repeatedly, ten times or more. The V gene is TRBV6-1, the J gene TRBJ1-2; 8 bases fit TRBD1. Germline CDR1 is MNHNS and CDR2 is SASEGT. There are 14 residues in the CDR3. Trimming cost V 7 bases and J 4 bases; bases outside gene matches: 8. CDR3 nucleotide sequence: TGTGCCAGCACCCCCGACAGGGGCGGCTATGGCTACACCTTC. Its translation: CASTPDRGGYGYTF.

This sequence joins TRBV2 and TRBJ1-2; D gene unclear. The germline V gene has CDR1 SNHLY and CDR2 FYNNEI. The CDR3 is made up of 15 amino acids. Trimming pared 3 bases from V and 7 bases from J, leaving 18 bases between. The CDR3 protein is CASSELGSSLTGYTF. The CDR3 nucleotides read TGTGCCAGCAGTGAGCTGGGTTCCTCTTTAACTGGCTACACCTTC.

This clonotype was recorded at least ten times. CDR3 DNA sequence: TGTGCCAGCAGCCAGGGGGTCCGAGCGGAGCCTGAGACCCAGTACTTC. It codes for CASSQGVRAEPETQYF. The chain has TRBV28 and TRBJ2-5, with 7 nucleotides matching TRBD1. Germline assignment: CDR1 MDHEN and CDR2 SYDVKM. The CDR3 has 16 amino acids. J gave up 5 bases and V 6 bases, and 15 bases lay outside the gene matches.

In this sample, this clonotype turned up many times. This chain links TRBV19 with TRBJ2-1; D is ambiguous. The CDR3 has 15 residues. V lost 5 bases, J lost 4 bases, and 15 bases lay in between. Germline V gene lookup returns CDR1 LNHDA and CDR2 SQIVND (reference sequence). CDR3 sequence (DNA): TGTGCCAGTAGTGCGGCAGGCCTGCTGTACAATGAGCAGTTCTTC. Residues: CASSAAGLLYNEQFF.

This clonotype was recorded many times. This sequence joins TRBV27 and TRBJ2-7; the D is unclear. Per germline, CDR1 MNHEY and CDR2 SMNVEV (reference sequence). V gave up 4 bases and J gave up 0 bases, with 13 bases separating them. The CDR3 loop spans 15 amino acids. CDR3 amino acids: CASSSRQVSSYEQYF. CDR3 nucleotides: TGTGCCAGCAGTTCAAGGCAGGTGAGCTCCTACGAGCAGTACTTC.

This clonotype showed up many times. The CDR3 sequence is CASSLTGGFYNEQFF. For the CDR3, the DNA is TGTGCCAGCAGCCTTACAGGGGGGTTCTACAATGAGCAGTTCTTC. This sequence joins TRBV28 and TRBJ2-1; 8 nucleotides agree with TRBD1. Looked up from germline, CDR1 is MDHEN and CDR2 is SYDVKM. There are 15 residues in the CDR3. Trimming took 6 bases from V and 3 from J; bases not matched to a gene: 7.

The CDR3 loop is CASSIQGLAGELFF. CDR3 DNA: TGTGCCAGCAGCATACAGGGTTTGGCCGGGGAGCTGTTTTTT. The chain uses TRBV7-3 and TRBJ2-2, with D perhaps TRBD1 (6 bases). Trimming shortened V by 5 bases and J by 6 bases, and 13 bases separated the two germline ends. Germline-derived CDR1 and CDR2 are SGHTA and FQGTGA. The CDR3 totals 14 residues.

V usage is TRBV5-6 and J usage is TRBJ2-3; D ambiguous. Germline lookup yields CDR1 SGHDT and CDR2 YYEEEE. The CDR3 has 15 amino acids. V dropped 6 bases and J dropped 4 bases, with 18 bases sitting between them. CDR3 bases: TGTGCCAGCATCGCGTCGGCGGCGTGGCCAGATACGCAGTATTTT. It encodes CASIASAAWPDTQYF.

This clonotype came up many times. The genes are TRBV7-2 and TRBJ2-1; 9 bases fit TRBD2. Germline V CDR1 and CDR2: SGHTA, FQGNSA. J lost 7 bases, V lost 4 bases, and 14 bases had no gene match. The CDR3 contains 17 residues. CDR3 DNA sequence: TGTGCCAGCAGCTCGCCGGTGGGGCCTAGCGGGACAAATGAGCAGTTCTTC. Residues: CASSSPVGPSGTNEQFF.

This clonotype was seen ten or more times. The chain couples TRBV28 to TRBJ2-1; 11 positions match TRBD1. With V trimmed by 6 bases and J by 7 bases, 11 bases remained unmatched. Germline CDR1 is MDHEN and CDR2 is SYDVKM. The CDR3 is made up of 16 amino acids. Here the CDR3 reads CASSPWTGGDLNEQFF. DNA of the CDR3: TGTGCCAGCAGCCCCTGGACAGGGGGCGACCTGAATGAGCAGTTCTTC.

V usage is TRBV20-1 and J usage is TRBJ1-3, with unresolved D. This CDR3 is 23 amino acids long. With 0 bases removed from V and 0 bases from J, the gap between germline ends came to 33 bases. Germline lookup yields CDR1 DFQATT and CDR2 SNEGSKA (reference sequence). CDR3 region: CSARDERNGKGGRDISSGNTIYF. For the CDR3, the DNA is TGCAGTGCTAGAGATGAGAGAAATGGAAAAGGTGGGAGGGATATCTCCTCTGGAAACACCATATATTTT.

The chain has TRBV7-9 and TRBJ1-2; possible D gene TRBD1, 6 bases. The CDR3 covers 13 residues. V lost 0 bases and J lost 5, with 7 bases in between. The germline V gene encodes CDR1 SEHNR and CDR2 FQNEAQ (reference sequence). The CDR3 DNA sequence: TGTGCCAGCAGCTTAGCGGACAGATATGGCTACACCTTC. Protein product: CASSLADRYGYTF.